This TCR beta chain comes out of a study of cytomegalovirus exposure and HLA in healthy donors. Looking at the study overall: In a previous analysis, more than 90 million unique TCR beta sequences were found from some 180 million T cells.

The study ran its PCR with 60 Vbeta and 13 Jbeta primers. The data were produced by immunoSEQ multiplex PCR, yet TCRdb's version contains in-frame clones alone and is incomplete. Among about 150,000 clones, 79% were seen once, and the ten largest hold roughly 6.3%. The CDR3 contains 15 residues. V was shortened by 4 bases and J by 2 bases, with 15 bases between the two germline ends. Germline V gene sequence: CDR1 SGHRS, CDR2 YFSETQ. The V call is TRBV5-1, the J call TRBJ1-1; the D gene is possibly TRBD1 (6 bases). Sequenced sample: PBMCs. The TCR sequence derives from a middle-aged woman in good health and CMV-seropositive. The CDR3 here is CASSAQGVPNTEAFF. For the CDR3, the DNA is TGCGCCAGCAGCGCACAGGGTGTCCCCAACACTGAAGCTTTCTTT.